Presented here are 20 T cell receptor beta chains from one specimen sequenced in a study of blood T cells in healthy people across ages. PCR was performed a second time for about 7 to 12 cycles using a sample-barcoded 5' primer and a J-beta primer mix. TCRdb analysed the 5' RACE reads with MiXCR anew, one entry per CDR3 protein. This table holds 650,000 to 700,000 distinct CDR3 sequences, about a third found once. The sequenced sample was blood. The receptor set was obtained from a woman aged 80 or older in good health.

The sample holds many counts of this clonotype. This chain links TRBV21-1 with TRBJ2-5; the DNA was not used to check the table's D call, TRBD2. TRBV21-1 is annotated as a pseudogene. The CDR3 is 16 residues long. DNA of the CDR3: TGTGCCAGCAGACGGACTAGCGGGGGGGCCCGGGAGACCCAGTACTTC. This codes for CASRRTSGGARETQYF.

The chain recombines TRBV25-1 with TRBJ1-2, with D perhaps TRBD1 (6 bases). CDR1 and CDR2 from the germline V gene are MGHDK and SYGVNS. This CDR3 has 15 amino acids. Trimming left V 4 bases short and J 3 bases short, with 15 bases between. CDR3 loop: CASSGRQDRDYGYTF. Written as DNA, the CDR3 is TGTGCCAGCAGTGGGAGACAGGATCGGGACTATGGCTACACCTTC.

The CDR3 protein is CASSQDITGAYNEQFF. The CDR3 DNA reads as TGCGCCAGCAGCCAAGATATAACAGGGGCCTACAATGAGCAGTTCTTC. The rearrangement uses TRBV4-1 and TRBJ2-1, with 7 nucleotides matching TRBD1. This CDR3 is 16 amino acids long. Trimming at V came to 0 bases and at J to 2 bases, leaving 4 bases not matched to a gene. Germline loops: CDR1 MGHRA, CDR2 YSYEKL.

This clonotype has at least ten counts. This rearrangement joins TRBV20-1 to TRBJ2-3, with a tentative D call TRBD2 (6 bases). The germline V gene has CDR1 DFQATT and CDR2 SNEGSKA (reference sequence). The V gene lost 5 bases and the J gene lost 0 bases, with 12 bases spanning the gap. The CDR3 spans 14 residues. CDR3 nucleotides: TGCAGTGCTCCGGACTACCTCAGCACAGATACGCAGTATTTT. Amino acids: CSAPDYLSTDTQYF.

There are a few counts of this clonotype. The chain uses TRBV7-2 and TRBJ2-3; TRBD2 agrees at 14 bases. CDR3 length: 16 amino acids. Germline CDR1 and CDR2: SGHTA and FQGNSA. J lost 2 bases, V lost 5 bases, and 3 bases had no gene match. The CDR3 DNA follows: TGTGCCAGCAGCATGGGACTAGCGGGGGCCACAGATACGCAGTATTTT. Translating gives CASSMGLAGATDTQYF.

This chain connects TRBV29-1 to TRBJ1-1; perhaps TRBD1 as D (6 bases). CDR3 length: 11 amino acids. Germline CDR1 and CDR2: SQVTM and ANQGSEA. Trimming shortened V by 8 bases and J by 5 bases, and 12 bases separated the two germline ends. For the CDR3, the DNA is TGCAGCTCCACCAGGGGAACTGAAGCTTTCTTT. The encoded protein is CSSTRGTEAFF.

This clonotype occurred many times. The DNA for the CDR3 is TGTGCCAGCAGCGTAGAGGCACATAATAATTCACCCCTCCACTTT. It specifies CASSVEAHNNSPLHF. The chain joins TRBV9 to TRBJ1-6; no definite D call. Trimming pared 0 bases from V and 5 bases from J, leaving 9 bases between. Germline lookup yields CDR1 SGDLS and CDR2 YYNGEE. The CDR3 extends over 15 amino acids.

This chain connects TRBV19 to TRBJ1-2, with D tentatively TRBD1 (5 bases). This CDR3 comprises 14 residues. The germline gives CDR1 LNHDA, CDR2 SQIVND (reference sequence). V was shortened by 3 bases and J by 4 bases, with 12 bases between the two germline ends. The CDR3: CASSMGRDTYGYTF. The CDR3 DNA is TGTGCCAGTAGTATGGGACGAGATACCTATGGCTACACCTTC.

The V call is TRBV29-1, the J call TRBJ2-5, with TRBD1 matching 9 bases. Germline V gives CDR1 SQVTM, CDR2 ANQGSEA. This CDR3 is built from 11 residues. Trimming at V came to 4 bases and at J to 13 bases, leaving 7 bases not matched to a gene. In nucleotides, the CDR3 is TGCAGCGTTGTCCGGGACAGGGTCGCGTACTTC. This translates into CSVVRDRVAYF.

The chain carries TRBV7-8 and TRBJ2-1; D not resolved. Germline V gene data show CDR1 as SGHVS and CDR2 as FQNEAQ. The CDR3 is 16 residues long. Deletions cut 3 bases from V and 0 bases from J, with 12 bases between. The CDR3 sequence: CASSFLGTRSYNEQFF. CDR3 nucleotide sequence: TGTGCCAGCAGCTTTCTTGGAACGCGCTCCTACAATGAGCAGTTCTTC.

The chain couples TRBV7-2 to TRBJ2-1; 14 bases match TRBD2. The CDR3 has 17 amino acids. V lost 0 bases and J lost 8; bases outside the gene matches: 6. Germline loops: CDR1 SGHTA, CDR2 FQGNSA. The CDR3 protein is CASSLAVTSGGADEQFF. In DNA form, the CDR3 reads TGTGCCAGCAGCTTAGCAGTGACTAGCGGGGGGGCTGATGAGCAGTTCTTC.

In its sample, this clonotype was seen a few times. A read error is possible here, since a much larger clone lies one base away. V and J are TRBV7-2 and TRBJ2-7, with 11 bases aligning to TRBD2. The germline gives CDR1 SGHTA, CDR2 FQGNSA. The CDR3 totals 15 residues. In DNA, the CDR3 is TGTGCCAGCAGCCCATATAGCGGGGGGGCCTACGGGCAGTACTTC. Its translation: CASSPYSGGAYGQYF.

This chain joins TRBV2 and TRBJ1-1; the D is unclear. V was shortened by 4 bases and J by 8 bases, with 17 bases between the two germline ends. CDR1 and CDR2 (germline): SNHLY, FYNNEI. The CDR3 runs to 14 residues. The CDR3 DNA is TGTGCCAGCAGTGTGGAGGACCGGACCGGCGAAGCTTTCTTT. Translation gives CASSVEDRTGEAFF.

The CDR3 DNA reads TGTGCCAGCAGTGCCGCGACAGGGTATAACACTGAAGCTTTCTTT. The encoded protein is CASSAATGYNTEAFF. The gene calls are TRBV6-4 and TRBJ1-1; 7 bases agree with TRBD1. The CDR3 runs 15 residues. Germline CDR1 and CDR2: MRHNA and SNTAGT. After removal of 4 bases from V and 2 bases from J, the junction contained 7 bases not matched to a gene.

This clonotype was recorded only once. The V call is TRBV28, the J call TRBJ2-7; the match to TRBD2 covers 8 bases. The CDR3 length is 15 residues. Germline CDR1 reads MDHEN; CDR2 reads SYDVKM. The V and J ends lost 5 bases and 2 bases, in that order; junction bases with no gene match: 8. The CDR3 sequence: CASSPLAGRAYEQYF. The CDR3 coding sequence is TGTGCCAGCAGTCCATTAGCGGGGAGGGCCTACGAGCAGTACTTC.

The genes are TRBV6-5 and TRBJ1-5, with no clear D. This CDR3 comprises 14 residues. Per the germline V gene, CDR1 is MNHEY and CDR2 is SVGAGI. V was cut by 5 bases and J by 2 bases, with 10 bases left in between. DNA for the CDR3: TGTGCCAGCAGTGCCGAGAGGGGCAATCAGCCCCAGCATTTT. It encodes CASSAERGNQPQHF.

Ten or more counts support this clonotype. The CDR3: CASSSTSGGGTQYF. The CDR3 DNA is TGTGCCAGCAGCTCCACTAGCGGGGGAGGGACCCAGTACTTC. The chain couples TRBV7-8 to TRBJ2-5; 11 bases align to TRBD2. The CDR3 covers 14 residues. With 4 bases clipped from V and 7 bases from J, the junction kept 5 bases outside the gene matches. Germline V lookup: CDR1 SGHVS, CDR2 FQNEAQ.

This clonotype was detected ten times or more. CDR3 nucleotide sequence: TGTGCCAGCAGCTCAAGGGCGGGGGGTATCTACGAGCAGTACTTC. Protein product: CASSSRAGGIYEQYF. The chain uses TRBV7-2 and TRBJ2-7, with TRBD2 matching over 8 bases. Looked up from germline, CDR1 is SGHTA and CDR2 is FQGNSA. The CDR3 runs to 15 residues. V shed 4 bases, J shed 3 bases, and the junction held 8 bases outside the gene matches.

This clonotype was found many times. The rearrangement joins TRBV5-1 to TRBJ2-3, with TRBD1 matching over 7 bases. The CDR3 sequence is 16 residues long. Germline-derived CDR1 and CDR2 are SGHRS and YFSETQ. J was trimmed by 0 bases and V by 4 bases; bases with no gene match: 8. Written as DNA, the CDR3 is TGCGCCAGCAGCAGGACAGGACGACTTAGCACAGATACGCAGTATTTT. Translated: CASSRTGRLSTDTQYF. The full variable domain, its missing parts supplied by reference TRBV5-1 and TRBJ2-3, is KAGVTQTPRYLIKTRGQQVTLSCSPISGHRSVSWYQQTPGQGLQFLFEYFSETQRNKGNFPGRFSGRQFSNSRSEMNVSTLELGDSALYLCASSRTGRLSTDTQYFGPGTRLTVL.

A note on this clonotype: A much larger clone differs from this one at a single base, so this may be a read error. The J gene is TRBJ1-2, the V gene TRBV19; D is uncertain. The CDR3 spans 12 residues. V lost 5 bases to trimming and J lost 7 bases, with 11 bases between them. The germline CDR1 and CDR2 sequences are LNHDA and SQIVND (reference sequence). CDR3 sequence: CASSGRTPGYTF. Written as DNA, the CDR3 is TGTGCCAGTAGTGGACGGACCCCTGGCTACACCTTC.